Shown below are 21 T cell receptor beta chains from a single sample sequenced in a study of breast tumors, draining lymph nodes, adjacent tissues. Breast cancer patients provided tissue from their axillary draining lymph nodes. TCRdb reprocessed the multiplex PCR reads with MiXCR, giving one entry per CDR3 protein. The repertoire consists of roughly 86,000 distinct CDR3 sequences, with roughly a fifth occurring once and the leading ten covering around 2.5%. The sample was axillary lymph node tissue. The source is a female donor with breast cancer. Some clones in this sample may be carry-over from other donors' samples.

This clonotype was detected many times. This sequence joins TRBV20-1 and TRBJ1-2; TRBD1 matches at 7 bases. The trim removed 3 bases at V and 4 bases at J, leaving 5 bases unmatched. Germline V lookup: CDR1 DFQATT, CDR2 SNEGSKA (reference sequence). This CDR3 contains 13 residues. The CDR3 coding sequence is TGCAGTGCTAGCTCGGGACAGTTCTATGGCTACACCTTC. Translation: CSASSGQFYGYTF.

This clonotype was seen ten or more times. The chain couples TRBV11-3 to TRBJ2-7; no clear D gene. Germline V gene lookup returns CDR1 SGHNT and CDR2 YENEEA. The CDR3 runs to 16 residues. Trimming left V 4 bases short and J 0 bases short, with 16 bases between. The CDR3 loop reads CASSYHSETASYEQYF. In DNA form, the CDR3 reads TGTGCCAGCAGCTACCATTCCGAGACGGCCTCCTACGAGCAGTACTTC.

This clonotype showed up many times. At one end the junction does not follow the germline gene, possibly because of a read error. The rearrangement links TRBV14 to TRBJ2-1; possible D gene TRBD1, 6 bases. The germline CDR1 and CDR2 sequences are SGHDN and FVKESK. The length of the CDR3 is 11 residues. The CDR3 is CASSLGRDISF. For the CDR3, the DNA is TGTGCCAGCAGCCTCGGTAGGGACATCAGCTTC.

The sample holds many counts of this clonotype. V usage is TRBV6-1 and J usage is TRBJ1-4; unclear D gene. The CDR3 runs to 16 residues. Germline CDR1 is MNHNS and CDR2 is SASEGT. The germline V and J ends were trimmed by 7 bases and 5 bases, with 20 bases remaining between them. The CDR3 DNA follows: TGTGCCAGCAACCATGTCCGGACGGATGGGAATGAAAAACTGTTTTTT. This gives the protein CASNHVRTDGNEKLFF.

On this clonotype itself: Given a much more abundant clone one base away, this may be a read error. The V and J genes are TRBV5-1 and TRBJ2-1; 8 bases are a match to TRBD1. CDR3 length equals 14 residues. V shed 0 bases and J 8 bases; nucleotides not matched to a gene: 4. CDR1 SGHRS and CDR2 YFSETQ come from the germline V gene. This CDR3 reads CASSLGAGGDEQFF. Written as DNA, the CDR3 is TGCGCCAGCAGCTTGGGGGCAGGGGGCGATGAGCAGTTCTTC.

This clonotype occurred many times. The V call is TRBV7-2, the J call TRBJ1-2, with D perhaps TRBD1 (5 bases). Per the germline V gene, CDR1 is SGHTA and CDR2 is FQGNSA. This CDR3 spans 13 amino acids. The CDR3 bases are TGTGCAGCTGGGACCCAGGAGGACTATGGCTACACCTTC. This gives the protein CAAGTQEDYGYTF.

This clonotype showed up many times. The gene calls are TRBV4-1 and TRBJ1-4; TRBD1 aligns across 9 bases. The CDR3 totals 16 residues. Trimming took 5 bases from V and 7 from J; bases not matched to a gene: 11. The germline V gene encodes CDR1 MGHRA and CDR2 YSYEKL. In DNA form, the CDR3 reads TGCGCCAGCAGCTTCCTCCGGGGACAGGGTACTGAAAAACTGTTTTTT. Amino acid sequence: CASSFLRGQGTEKLFF.

This clonotype was seen repeatedly, ten times or more. The rearrangement uses TRBV6-5 and TRBJ2-7; 9 bases align to TRBD1. Germline V gene data show CDR1 as MNHEY and CDR2 as SVGAGI. Trimming removed 5 bases from V and 0 bases from J; junction bases left unmatched: 8. CDR3 size: 16 residues. The CDR3 DNA reads TGTGCCAGCAGTGGATCTCCGGGACAGGGCTCCTACGAGCAGTACTTC. This sequence encodes CASSGSPGQGSYEQYF.

The J gene is TRBJ2-3, the V gene TRBV7-9; a weak D match, TRBD1 (5 bases). V lost 7 bases to trimming and J lost 6 bases, with 26 bases between them. The length of the CDR3 is 17 residues. Germline V gene sequence: CDR1 SEHNR, CDR2 FQNEAQ (reference sequence). The CDR3 DNA reads TGTGCCAGCAACTACGGTAGGGGCGGATTGGCTCGGGATACGCAGTATTTT. Translation gives CASNYGRGGLARDTQYF. Full variable domain (missing parts from reference TRBV7-9 and TRBJ2-3): DTGVSQNPRHKITKRGQNVTFRCDPISEHNRLYWYRQTLGQGPEFLTYFQNEAQLEKSRLLSDRFSAERPKGSFSTLEIQRTEQGDSAMYLCASNYGRGGLARDTQYFGPGTRLTVL.

This clonotype was detected many times. This chain connects TRBV24-1 to TRBJ1-5; D remains unclear. The V and J ends lost 4 bases and 3 bases respectively, with 12 bases between them. Germline CDR1 and CDR2: KGHDR and SFDVKD. The CDR3 spans 15 residues. CDR3 loop: CATSETDGINQPQHF. In DNA form, the CDR3 reads TGTGCCACCAGTGAAACGGACGGAATCAATCAGCCCCAGCATTTT.

About this clonotype itself: One base away lies a much larger clone, so this may be a sequencing read error. The rearrangement links TRBV7-9 to TRBJ2-2; a possible D gene is TRBD2 (6 bases). The CDR3 is 15 residues long. Germline V lookup: CDR1 SEHNR, CDR2 FQNEAQ (reference sequence). V lost 7 bases, J lost 0 bases, and 12 bases lay in between. CDR3 coding DNA: TGTGCCAGCATGCGGGGCCCAACGAACACCGGGGAGCTGTTTTTT. Amino acids: CASMRGPTNTGELFF.

Regarding this clonotype: A much larger clonotype is one base distant, so this may be a read error. The CDR3 does not end in the conserved phenylalanine or tryptophan, so this is likely a read error. The gene calls are TRBV6-1 and TRBJ2-7; weak D call: TRBD1 (5 bases). V dropped 5 bases and J dropped 3 bases, with 17 bases sitting between them. The CDR3 loop spans 15 amino acids. The germline V gene has CDR1 MNHNS and CDR2 SASEGT. In DNA form, the CDR3 reads TGTGCCAGCAGTTCCCAGACAGCACGGTACTACGAGCAGTACCTC. Translated: CASSSQTARYYEQYL.

Ten or more counts support this clonotype. The chain recombines TRBV9 with TRBJ1-3, with D possibly matching TRBD1 (5 bases). CDR1 is SGDLS, CDR2 YYNGEE, per germline. Trimming stripped 4 bases from V and 8 bases from J, with 22 bases between. CDR3 length equals 16 residues. The CDR3 sequence is CASSSRRGEGYDTIYF. CDR3 bases: TGTGCCAGCAGCTCACGGCGGGGAGAGGGGTATGACACCATATATTTT. Full variable domain (outside the CDR3, taken from reference TRBV9 and TRBJ1-3): DSGVTQTPKHLITATGQRVTLRCSPRSGDLSVYWYQQSLDQGLQFLIQYYNGEERAKGNILERFSAQQFPDLHSELNLSSLELGDSALYFCASSSRRGEGYDTIYFGEGSWLTVV.

This chain links TRBV28 with TRBJ1-2; D is unclear. Per the germline V gene, CDR1 is MDHEN and CDR2 is SYDVKM. V lost 2 bases and J lost 6, with 10 bases in between. There are 13 residues in the CDR3. The CDR3 loop reads CASSLRWGNGYTF. For the CDR3, the DNA is TGTGCCAGCAGTTTAAGGTGGGGAAATGGCTACACCTTC.

The sample holds many counts of this clonotype. In nucleotides, the CDR3 is TGTGCCAGCAGCCAATCCGGGACAGGGGGGCGAGGTGAAAAACTGTTTTTT. Amino acid sequence: CASSQSGTGGRGEKLFF. V usage is TRBV12-3 or TRBV12-4 and J usage is TRBJ1-4, with 11 bases lining up with TRBD1. There are 17 residues in the CDR3. Trimming at V came to 6 bases and at J to 7 bases, leaving 13 bases not matched to a gene.

Ten or more counts support this clonotype. The genes are TRBV7-9 and TRBJ2-5; perhaps D is TRBD1 or TRBD2 (6 bases each). V was pared by 5 bases and J by 5 bases, with 24 bases between. This CDR3 comprises 17 residues. CDR1 and CDR2 from the germline V gene are SEHNR and FQNEAQ (reference sequence). The DNA for the CDR3 is TGTGCCAGCAGCCCATCGATCGCGGGGAGAGGGGGGGAGACCCAGTACTTC. Its translation is CASSPSIAGRGGETQYF.

This clonotype was counted many times. The J gene is TRBJ2-1, the V gene TRBV4-1; 9 bases match TRBD1. J lost 6 bases, V lost 5 bases, and 11 bases had no gene match. Per germline, CDR1 MGHRA and CDR2 YSYEKL. The CDR3 contains 16 residues. CDR3: CASSAWTGDGGNEQFF. The CDR3 DNA reads as TGCGCCAGCAGCGCATGGACAGGGGACGGGGGCAATGAGCAGTTCTTC.

This clonotype appeared many times. The CDR3 here is CASSQGQAPPYEQYF. As DNA, the CDR3 is TGCGCCAGCAGCCAAGGGCAGGCGCCGCCCTACGAGCAGTACTTC. The chain has TRBV4-3 and TRBJ2-7; D gene uncertain. The CDR3 length is 15 residues. Deletions cut 1 base from V and 2 bases from J, with 12 bases between. Germline lookup yields CDR1 LGHNA and CDR2 YSLEER.

Comments on this clonotype: Being one base from a much bigger clone, this may be a read error. The rearrangement links TRBV12-3 or TRBV12-4 to TRBJ2-2; TRBD2 matches at 11 bases. The CDR3 sequence is 16 residues long. Here the CDR3 reads CASTPTTSGMTGELLF. The CDR3 DNA sequence: TGTGCCAGCACACCGACGACTAGCGGGATGACCGGGGAGCTGCTTTTT.

This clonotype has ten or more counts. The V gene is TRBV27, the J gene TRBJ2-7; 9 bases match TRBD2. V was clipped by 7 bases and J by 5 bases; unmatched bases: 12. The CDR3 extends over 15 amino acids. The germline CDR1 and CDR2 sequences are MNHEY and SMNVEV (reference sequence). In nucleotides, the CDR3 is TGTGCCAGCACTAGCGGGACCAATCCGCCCCACGAGCAGTACTTC. It specifies CASTSGTNPPHEQYF.

Of note for this clonotype: A read error may account for a junction end that differs from germline. The genes are TRBV20-1 and TRBJ2-1; D gene unclear. The CDR3 length is 14 residues. From germline, CDR1 is DFQATT and CDR2 SNEGSKA (reference sequence). DNA for the CDR3: TGCAGTGCTAGTTCCAGCCAGGCCGGCAATAAGCAGTTCTTC. Translated: CSASSSQAGNKQFF.